These 18 T cell receptor beta chains were sequenced from one sample in a study of response to subunit inactivated influenza vaccine. MiXCR, run by TCRdb on the RT-PCR reads, gives a single entry per CDR3 protein. The data hold just under 250,000 distinct CDR3 sequences, with 12% observed a single time. Sequences were derived from non-naive T cells sorted from PBMCs, sampled around 14 days before vaccination. These receptors were taken from a man aged 50 to 60 who received an inactivated influenza vaccine.

The V call is TRBV20-1, the J call TRBJ2-7, with D unclear. V lost 6 bases and J 0 bases, leaving 12 bases between the germline ends. The CDR3 length is 13 residues. The germline V gene encodes CDR1 DFQATT and CDR2 SNEGSKA (reference sequence). The CDR3 sequence: CSAADTSSYEQYF. CDR3 DNA sequence: TGCAGTGCCGCTGACACCAGCTCCTACGAGCAGTACTTC.

This clonotype was detected a few times. This chain uses TRBV9 with TRBJ2-6; the match to TRBD1 covers 7 bases. The CDR3 consists of 18 residues. The trim removed 3 bases at V and 2 bases at J, leaving 11 bases unmatched. Germline V gives CDR1 SGDLS, CDR2 YYNGEE. CDR3 sequence (DNA): TGTGCCAGCAGCGACAAAGGGGGCGCATATACTGGGGCCAACGTCCTGACTTTC. It translates to CASSDKGGAYTGANVLTF.

This clonotype was detected ten times or more. The rearrangement uses TRBV6-4 and TRBJ2-1, with 12 bases identical to TRBD2. The length of the CDR3 is 15 residues. Germline lookup yields CDR1 MRHNA and CDR2 SNTAGT. With V trimmed by 4 bases and J by 6 bases, 4 bases remained unmatched. Here the CDR3 DNA reads TGTGCCAGCAGTGGAACTAGCGGGAGGATCAATGAGCAGTTCTTC. Encoded protein: CASSGTSGRINEQFF.

This clonotype was counted between two and nine times. This chain joins TRBV7-2 and TRBJ1-4, with a tentative D call TRBD1 (6 bases). The CDR3 covers 14 residues. The V gene lost 7 bases and the J gene lost 4 bases, with 13 bases spanning the gap. Germline V gives CDR1 SGHTA, CDR2 FQGNSA. In DNA, the CDR3 is TGTGCCAGCACAAGGGGGACGGATAATGAAAAACTGTTTTTT. Translation gives CASTRGTDNEKLFF.

This rearrangement joins TRBV4-1 to TRBJ1-1; D is undetermined. The V end was cut by 2 bases, the J end by 5 bases, with 12 bases between. The germline V gene encodes CDR1 MGHRA and CDR2 YSYEKL. The CDR3 is 14 residues long. CDR3 loop: CASSQRTGDTEAFF. Written as DNA, the CDR3 is TGCGCCAGCAGCCAAAGAACTGGAGATACTGAAGCTTTCTTT.

This clonotype was seen ten or more times. The V and J genes are TRBV12-3 or TRBV12-4 and TRBJ1-6; 9 bases are shared with TRBD1. V lost 2 bases to trimming and J lost 8 bases; unmatched junction nucleotides: 1. CDR3 length: 14 residues. The CDR3 bases are TGTGCCAGCAGTTTAAGACAGGGGGATTCACCCCTCCACTTT. Protein sequence: CASSLRQGDSPLHF.

CDR3 sequence (DNA): TGCGCCAGCAGCCAAGAGAATCAGGGGCCCCGGGACTACGAGCAGTACTTC. Its protein product is CASSQENQGPRDYEQYF. The gene calls are TRBV4-3 and TRBJ2-7; D may be TRBD1 (6 bases). Per germline, CDR1 LGHNA and CDR2 YSLEER. V was cut by 0 bases and J by 3 bases, with 18 bases left in between. The CDR3 totals 17 residues.

The rearrangement links TRBV20-1 to TRBJ2-7; TRBD2 is a possible D gene (5 bases). The germline gives CDR1 DFQATT, CDR2 SNEGSKA (reference sequence). The CDR3 covers 15 residues. V dropped 0 bases and J dropped 4 bases, with 16 bases sitting between them. CDR3 loop: CSARDFRAAAYEQYF. The CDR3 region has the DNA TGCAGTGCTAGAGATTTTAGGGCAGCGGCTTACGAGCAGTACTTC.

The chain carries TRBV11-2 and TRBJ1-2; 9 positions match TRBD1. V lost 4 bases, J lost 3 bases, and 12 bases stayed unmatched. The CDR3 is 17 amino acids. Per germline, CDR1 SGHAT and CDR2 FQNNGV. This chain's CDR3 is CASSSYPGQGLYYGYTF. The DNA of the CDR3 is TGTGCCAGCAGCTCGTATCCGGGACAGGGACTCTACTATGGCTACACCTTC.

This clonotype occurred a few times. The rearrangement joins TRBV11-1 to TRBJ2-1, with 12 nucleotides matching TRBD2. The germline CDR1 and CDR2 sequences are SGHAT and FQDESV (reference sequence). This CDR3 has 20 residues. The V segment lost 4 bases and the J segment 4 bases; nucleotides outside the gene matches: 17. In nucleotides, the CDR3 is TGTGCCAGCAGCTCAACCGGGCCTAGCGGGAGGGAGAGAGCATACAATGAGCAGTTCTTC. This translates into CASSSTGPSGRERAYNEQFF. The full variable domain, its missing parts supplied by reference TRBV11-1 and TRBJ2-1, is EAEVAQSPRYKITEKSQAVAFWCDPISGHATLYWYRQILGQGPELLVQFQDESVVDDSQLPKDRFSAERLKGVDSTLKIQPAELGDSAMYLCASSSTGPSGRERAYNEQFFGPGTRLTVL.

In its sample, this clonotype was seen many times. The V and J genes are TRBV12-3 or TRBV12-4 and TRBJ1-6, with 7 bases matching TRBD1. Trimming removed 6 bases from V and 4 bases from J; junction bases left unmatched: 0. The CDR3 extends over 13 amino acids. For the CDR3, the DNA is TGTGCCAGCAGGGGACAGTATAATTCACCCCTCCACTTT. It specifies CASRGQYNSPLHF.

The chain joins TRBV7-2 to TRBJ1-5, with D possibly being TRBD1 (5 bases). Between the trimmed V and J ends, which lost 0 bases and 4 bases, there was a span of 7 bases. Germline V gene data show CDR1 as SGHTA and CDR2 as FQGNSA. The CDR3 extends over 14 amino acids. The CDR3 reads CASSLAGLNQPQHF. The CDR3 DNA is TGTGCCAGCAGCTTAGCGGGGCTTAATCAGCCCCAGCATTTT.

This sequence joins TRBV7-9 and TRBJ2-1; D uncertain. V was clipped by 1 base and J by 8 bases, with 9 bases between them. Germline V gene sequence: CDR1 SEHNR, CDR2 FQNEAQ (reference sequence). This CDR3 spans 13 amino acids. DNA for the CDR3: TGTGCCAGCAGCTTAGAAGTGACCGATGAGCAGTTCTTC. Translated: CASSLEVTDEQFF.

This clonotype was seen repeatedly, ten times or more. This rearrangement joins TRBV12-3 or TRBV12-4 to TRBJ2-7, with 7 bases fitting TRBD2. The V segment lost 6 bases and the J segment 4 bases; nucleotides outside the gene matches: 15. This CDR3 region has 16 residues. The CDR3 nucleotides are TGTGCCAGCAGCACCAGGGCTAGCGGTAGTATGTACGAGCAGTACTTC. This translates into CASSTRASGSMYEQYF.

The genes are TRBV3-1 and TRBJ2-1, with TRBD2 as a possible D gene (6 bases). The V gene lost 8 bases and the J gene lost 9 bases, with 17 bases spanning the gap. Germline CDR1 LGHDT, CDR2 YNNKEL (reference sequence). CDR3 length: 13 amino acids. The chain's CDR3 is CASSTTRVAEQFF. CDR3 bases: TGTGCCAGCTCGACGACTAGGGTCGCTGAGCAGTTCTTC.

This clonotype was detected a few times. J is TRBJ2-6 and V is TRBV5-1; 9 nucleotides match TRBD1. With V trimmed by 3 bases and J by 2 bases, 3 bases remained unmatched. CDR3 length equals 16 residues. The germline V gene has CDR1 SGHRS and CDR2 YFSETQ. The CDR3 reads CASSYRQGAGANVLTF. CDR3 nucleotides: TGCGCCAGCAGCTACCGACAGGGGGCTGGGGCCAACGTCCTGACTTTC.

This clonotype was seen a single time. The chain has TRBV7-8 and TRBJ2-1; TRBD2 might be the D (6 bases). The V and J ends lost 1 base and 4 bases respectively, with 14 bases between them. The CDR3 loop spans 16 amino acids. The germline V gene encodes CDR1 SGHVS and CDR2 FQNEAQ. CDR3 sequence reads: CASSLDGSPLYNEQFF. The CDR3, as DNA: TGTGCCAGCAGCTTAGACGGGAGCCCACTATACAATGAGCAGTTCTTC.

This clonotype was seen ten or more times. This chain joins TRBV28 and TRBJ2-5, with D maybe TRBD2 (5 bases). The CDR3 consists of 12 residues. The V gene lost 7 bases and the J gene lost 5 bases, with 11 bases spanning the gap. Looked up from germline, CDR1 is MDHEN and CDR2 is SYDVKM. The CDR3 sequence: CASNRRGETQYF. The CDR3 DNA sequence: TGTGCCAGCAACCGACGAGGGGAGACCCAGTACTTC. Together with reference TRBV28 and TRBJ2-5, the CDR3 gives the full variable domain: DVKVTQSSRYLVKRTGEKVFLECVQDMDHENMFWYRQDPGLGLRLIYFSYDVKMKEKGDIPEGYSVSREKKERFSLILESASTNQTSMYLCASNRRGETQYFGPGTRLLVL.